This is a list of T cell receptor beta chains from one sample in a study of Tregs in tolerant kidney transplant recipients. The assay was immunoSEQ multiplex PCR, and TCRdb's table has in-frame clones only and misses some. The sample lists 50,000 to 85,000 clones; roughly 92% were seen once. Sequencing was performed on CD8+ T cells from blood, taken before the transplant. All receptors derive from a human donor who received a combined kidney and bone marrow transplant. Each CDR3 is given with its conserved first and last residue. Fields, in order: CDR3 length, clone size, D gene, V gene, J gene, CDR3 protein, CDR3 DNA. D genes are given only for firm matches. Some rows mark clone size as missing; the rest say once, few, many or name a class of expanded clone.

cdr3_length: 12
clone_size: .
d_call: .
v_call: TRBV19
j_call: TRBJ2-1
cdr3_aa: CASRTGFNEQFF
cdr3_nt: TGTGCCAGTAGAACAGGGTTCAATGAGCAGTTCTTC

cdr3_length: 15
clone_size: .
d_call: .
v_call: TRBV7-2
j_call: TRBJ2-7
cdr3_aa: CASSLLASVLYEQYF
cdr3_nt: TGTGCCAGCAGCTTATTGGCTTCAGTTCTTTACGAGCAGTACTTC

cdr3_length: 12
clone_size: .
d_call: .
v_call: TRBV25-1
j_call: TRBJ2-5
cdr3_aa: CASSHTLETQYF
cdr3_nt: TGTGCCAGCAGCCATACTTTAGAGACCCAGTACTTC

cdr3_length: 11
clone_size: .
d_call: .
v_call: TRBV2
j_call: TRBJ1-1
cdr3_aa: CASNAPFGAFF
cdr3_nt: TGTGCCAGCAACGCCCCGTTCGGGGCTTTCTTT

cdr3_length: 14
clone_size: few
d_call: TRBD1
v_call: TRBV13
j_call: TRBJ1-5
cdr3_aa: CASSLGTGNQPQHF
cdr3_nt: TGTGCCAGCAGCTTAGGGACAGGGAATCAGCCCCAGCATTTT

cdr3_length: 15
clone_size: .
d_call: TRBD1
v_call: TRBV28
j_call: TRBJ1-6
cdr3_aa: CASSLSGQGYSPLHF
cdr3_nt: TGTGCCAGCAGTTTATCAGGACAGGGATATTCACCCCTCCACTTT

cdr3_length: 15
clone_size: .
d_call: TRBD1
v_call: TRBV27
j_call: TRBJ2-5
cdr3_aa: CASSKVTGPGGTQYF
cdr3_nt: TGTGCCAGCAGCAAGGTGACAGGGCCAGGAGGGACCCAGTACTTC

cdr3_length: 16
clone_size: .
d_call: .
v_call: TRBV21-1
j_call: TRBJ2-3
cdr3_aa: CASSASGSKGTDTQYF
cdr3_nt: TGTGCCAGCAGCGCTAGCGGGAGCAAGGGGACAGATACGCAGTATTTT

cdr3_length: 17
clone_size: .
d_call: .
v_call: TRBV7-9
j_call: TRBJ1-1
cdr3_aa: CASSPYQGLILNTEAFF
cdr3_nt: TGTGCCAGCAGCCCTTATCAGGGGCTCATCCTGAACACTGAAGCTTTCTTT

cdr3_length: 16
clone_size: .
d_call: .
v_call: TRBV30
j_call: TRBJ2-4
cdr3_aa: CAWSGTASLAKNIQYF
cdr3_nt: TGTGCCTGGAGTGGAACAGCAAGCCTGGCCAAAAACATTCAGTACTTC

cdr3_length: 17
clone_size: .
d_call: .
v_call: TRBV27
j_call: TRBJ2-2
cdr3_aa: CASSLSPDSENTGELFF
cdr3_nt: TGTGCCAGCAGTTTATCGCCGGACAGTGAGAACACCGGGGAGCTGTTTTTT

cdr3_length: 14
clone_size: .
d_call: .
v_call: TRBV7-9
j_call: TRBJ2-7
cdr3_aa: CASSQLDRDYEQYF
cdr3_nt: TGTGCCAGCAGCCAACTGGACAGAGATTACGAGCAGTACTTC

cdr3_length: 13
clone_size: .
d_call: TRBD1
v_call: TRBV19
j_call: TRBJ2-7
cdr3_aa: CASSPRQGNEQYF
cdr3_nt: TGTGCCAGTAGTCCCCGACAGGGCAACGAGCAGTACTTC

cdr3_length: 15
clone_size: .
d_call: .
v_call: TRBV10-3
j_call: TRBJ1-2
cdr3_aa: CAISEFQSANYGYTF
cdr3_nt: TGTGCCATCAGTGAGTTTCAAAGCGCAAACTATGGCTACACCTTC

cdr3_length: 16
clone_size: .
d_call: TRBD1
v_call: TRBV2
j_call: TRBJ2-6
cdr3_aa: CASSLGQDSGANVLTF
cdr3_nt: TGTGCCAGCAGTTTGGGACAGGACTCTGGGGCCAACGTCCTGACTTTC

cdr3_length: 13
clone_size: .
d_call: .
v_call: TRBV19
j_call: TRBJ1-1
cdr3_aa: CASSPVPGVEAFF
cdr3_nt: TGTGCCAGTAGTCCCGTACCAGGGGTAGAAGCTTTCTTT

cdr3_length: 13
clone_size: .
d_call: .
v_call: TRBV13
j_call: TRBJ2-7
cdr3_aa: CASSFPEAYEQYF
cdr3_nt: TGTGCCAGCAGCTTCCCAGAAGCCTACGAGCAGTACTTC

cdr3_length: 14
clone_size: .
d_call: .
v_call: TRBV9
j_call: TRBJ1-6
cdr3_aa: CASNHGAYNSPLHF
cdr3_nt: TGTGCCAGCAACCATGGGGCTTATAATTCACCCCTCCACTTT

cdr3_length: 13
clone_size: once
d_call: .
v_call: TRBV4-3
j_call: TRBJ2-7
cdr3_aa: CASSQEASYEQYF
cdr3_nt: TGCGCCAGCAGCCAAGAGGCTAGCTACGAGCAGTACTTC

cdr3_length: 15
clone_size: .
d_call: TRBD1
v_call: TRBV7-9
j_call: TRBJ1-2
cdr3_aa: CASSSGTGHIYGYTF
cdr3_nt: TGTGCCAGCAGCTCCGGGACAGGGCACATTTATGGCTACACCTTC

cdr3_length: 18
clone_size: once
d_call: TRBD1
v_call: TRBV4-2
j_call: TRBJ2-1
cdr3_aa: CASSPGQGVYSRYNEQFF
cdr3_nt: TGTGCCAGCAGCCCGGGACAGGGGGTTTACTCTCGCTACAATGAGCAGTTCTTC

cdr3_length: 15
clone_size: .
d_call: TRBD1
v_call: TRBV7-2
j_call: TRBJ2-7
cdr3_aa: CASTIPRAGGYEQYF
cdr3_nt: TGTGCCAGCACGATCCCACGGGCAGGGGGCTACGAGCAGTACTTC

cdr3_length: 15
clone_size: .
d_call: .
v_call: TRBV15
j_call: TRBJ2-3
cdr3_aa: CATSGRGLGSDTQYF
cdr3_nt: TGTGCCACCAGCGGTCGGGGGTTAGGATCAGATACGCAGTATTTT

cdr3_length: 13
clone_size: .
d_call: .
v_call: TRBV19
j_call: TRBJ2-5
cdr3_aa: CASSILGSETRYF
cdr3_nt: TGTGCCAGTAGTATCCTCGGCTCGGAGACCCGGTACTTC

cdr3_length: 16
clone_size: .
d_call: .
v_call: TRBV7-9
j_call: TRBJ2-3
cdr3_aa: CASSPNLRPSTDTQYF
cdr3_nt: TGTGCCAGCAGCCCTAATTTGCGCCCAAGCACAGATACGCAGTATTTT

cdr3_length: 14
clone_size: .
d_call: .
v_call: TRBV5-6
j_call: TRBJ2-7
cdr3_aa: CASSFAGSSYEQYF
cdr3_nt: TGTGCCAGCAGCTTCGCCGGGAGTAGCTACGAGCAGTACTTC

cdr3_length: 13
clone_size: .
d_call: TRBD1
v_call: TRBV28
j_call: TRBJ1-1
cdr3_aa: CASTRGQIFEAFF
cdr3_nt: TGTGCCAGCACCCGGGGACAGATCTTTGAAGCTTTCTTT

cdr3_length: 15
clone_size: .
d_call: .
v_call: TRBV11-2
j_call: TRBJ2-7
cdr3_aa: CASSSQGLLSYEQYF
cdr3_nt: TGTGCCAGCAGTTCACAGGGTCTCCTCTCCTACGAGCAGTACTTC

cdr3_length: 14
clone_size: .
d_call: TRBD1
v_call: TRBV19
j_call: TRBJ2-7
cdr3_aa: CATEPGQGTDEQYF
cdr3_nt: TGTGCCACCGAACCGGGACAGGGGACAGACGAGCAGTACTTC

cdr3_length: 14
clone_size: .
d_call: TRBD1
v_call: TRBV14
j_call: TRBJ1-2
cdr3_aa: CASSPGQGLYGYTF
cdr3_nt: TGTGCCAGCAGCCCCGGACAGGGACTCTATGGCTACACCTTC

cdr3_length: 12
clone_size: .
d_call: .
v_call: TRBV27
j_call: TRBJ2-2
cdr3_aa: CASSPITGELFF
cdr3_nt: TGTGCCAGCAGTCCCATCACCGGGGAGCTGTTTTTT

cdr3_length: 17
clone_size: few
d_call: TRBD2
v_call: TRBV7-2
j_call: TRBJ2-7
cdr3_aa: CASSTSTSGSRSYEQYF
cdr3_nt: TGTGCCAGCAGCACCTCGACTAGCGGGAGTAGATCATACGAGCAGTACTTC

cdr3_length: 14
clone_size: .
d_call: TRBD1
v_call: TRBV19
j_call: TRBJ2-5
cdr3_aa: CASRTDRASKTQYF
cdr3_nt: TGTGCCAGCCGAACCGACAGGGCGTCGAAGACCCAGTACTTC

cdr3_length: 15
clone_size: .
d_call: TRBD1
v_call: TRBV4-2
j_call: TRBJ2-7
cdr3_aa: CASSATGWGKAEQYF
cdr3_nt: TGTGCCAGCAGCGCGACAGGGTGGGGTAAGGCCGAGCAGTACTTC

cdr3_length: 13
clone_size: .
d_call: .
v_call: TRBV19
j_call: TRBJ1-1
cdr3_aa: CASSQGMNTEAFF
cdr3_nt: TGTGCCAGTAGTCAGGGGATGAACACTGAAGCTTTCTTT

cdr3_length: 16
clone_size: .
d_call: TRBD2
v_call: TRBV7-6
j_call: TRBJ2-7
cdr3_aa: CASSLDFSGSSHEQYF
cdr3_nt: TGTGCCAGCAGCTTAGATTTTAGCGGGAGTTCCCACGAGCAGTACTTC

cdr3_length: 18
clone_size: .
d_call: TRBD2
v_call: TRBV18
j_call: TRBJ2-3
cdr3_aa: CASSPHGRGSTSTDTQYF
cdr3_nt: TGTGCCAGCTCACCACACGGGCGGGGGAGCACTAGCACAGATACGCAGTATTTT

cdr3_length: 15
clone_size: .
d_call: .
v_call: TRBV28
j_call: TRBJ2-7
cdr3_aa: CASSFRGMLSYEQYF
cdr3_nt: TGTGCCAGCAGTTTTCGGGGGATGCTCTCCTACGAGCAGTACTTC

cdr3_length: 18
clone_size: .
d_call: .
v_call: TRBV6-1
j_call: TRBJ1-6
cdr3_aa: CASSEFGGAFNRNSPLHF
cdr3_nt: TGTGCCAGCAGTGAATTCGGCGGGGCCTTTAACCGCAATTCACCCCTCCACTTT

cdr3_length: 14
clone_size: .
d_call: .
v_call: TRBV4-3
j_call: TRBJ1-4
cdr3_aa: CASSQPDRNEKLFF
cdr3_nt: TGCGCCAGCAGCCAACCAGACAGGAATGAAAAACTGTTTTTT

cdr3_length: 15
clone_size: .
d_call: TRBD2
v_call: TRBV6-6
j_call: TRBJ2-2
cdr3_aa: CASTTSGANTGELFF
cdr3_nt: TGTGCCAGCACCACTAGCGGGGCGAACACCGGGGAGCTGTTTTTT

cdr3_length: 16
clone_size: .
d_call: .
v_call: TRBV19
j_call: TRBJ2-1
cdr3_aa: CASSIDGLTGYNEQFF
cdr3_nt: TGTGCCAGTAGTATAGATGGACTTACTGGGTACAATGAGCAGTTCTTC

cdr3_length: 13
clone_size: .
d_call: .
v_call: TRBV19
j_call: TRBJ1-1
cdr3_aa: CASSIARVAEAFF
cdr3_nt: TGTGCCAGTAGTATAGCGCGAGTGGCTGAAGCTTTCTTT

cdr3_length: 17
clone_size: .
d_call: TRBD2
v_call: TRBV9
j_call: TRBJ2-1
cdr3_aa: CASSVEASGRRYNEQFF
cdr3_nt: TGTGCCAGCAGCGTAGAGGCTAGCGGGAGGCGGTACAATGAGCAGTTCTTC

cdr3_length: 14
clone_size: few
d_call: .
v_call: TRBV7-2
j_call: TRBJ2-7
cdr3_aa: CASRLTSTTYEQYF
cdr3_nt: TGTGCCAGCAGATTAACTAGCACCACCTACGAGCAGTACTTC

cdr3_length: 14
clone_size: .
d_call: TRBD1
v_call: TRBV4-1
j_call: TRBJ1-5
cdr3_aa: CASSSRQGGQPQHF
cdr3_nt: TGCGCCAGCAGCTCTCGACAGGGAGGTCAGCCCCAGCATTTT

cdr3_length: 16
clone_size: .
d_call: TRBD2
v_call: TRBV28
j_call: TRBJ2-3
cdr3_aa: CASSGSLAGSTDTQYF
cdr3_nt: TGTGCCAGCAGTGGTAGCCTAGCGGGGAGCACAGATACGCAGTATTTT